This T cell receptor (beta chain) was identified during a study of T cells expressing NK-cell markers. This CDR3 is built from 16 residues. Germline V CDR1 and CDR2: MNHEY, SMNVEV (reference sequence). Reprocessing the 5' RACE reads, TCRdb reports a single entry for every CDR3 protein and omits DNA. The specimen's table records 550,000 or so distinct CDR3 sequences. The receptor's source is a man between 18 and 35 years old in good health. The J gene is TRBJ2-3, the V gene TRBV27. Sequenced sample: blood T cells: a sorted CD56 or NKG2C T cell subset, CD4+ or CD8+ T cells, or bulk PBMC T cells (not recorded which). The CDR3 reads CASRPTTMGITDTQYF.